This TCR beta chain stems from a study of T cells in women clearing cervical HPV infection. The overall study: Case blood was drawn when the lesion was first found; control blood after infection became undetectable.

Regarding the study as a whole: It is unknown whether associations predate infection; no effector/memory or HPV-specific sorting.

The repertoire was sequenced with immunoSEQ multiplex PCR; TCRdb's copy has only in-frame clones and lacks some. The sample table includes 15,000 to 20,000 clones. A word on this clone: Its antigen is unknown. The read terminates 3 residues ahead of where the CDR3 ends, so the germline J gene completes it.

The germline V gene encodes CDR1 MNHEY and CDR2 SVGEGT. The CDR3 is 12 residues long. This receptor was taken from a woman between 18 and 70 years old with a cervical HPV16 infection that either progressed to CIN3+ or cleared (not recorded which). The sequenced material came from blood buffy coat. The chain links TRBV6-2 or TRBV6-3 to TRBJ1-2, with D hard to call. CDR3 bases read: TGTGCCAGCAGTCCCCGGACTCACGGC. Its protein product is CASSPRTHG. The CDR3, in full, reads CASSPRTHGYTF.